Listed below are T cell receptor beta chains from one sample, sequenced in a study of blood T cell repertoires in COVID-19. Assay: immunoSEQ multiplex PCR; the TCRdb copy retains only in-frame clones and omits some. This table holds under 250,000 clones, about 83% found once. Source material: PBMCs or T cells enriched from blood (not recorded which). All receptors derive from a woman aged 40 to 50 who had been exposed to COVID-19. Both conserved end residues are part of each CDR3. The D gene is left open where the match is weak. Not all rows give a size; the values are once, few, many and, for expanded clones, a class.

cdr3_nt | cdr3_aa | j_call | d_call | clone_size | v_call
TGTGCCACCAGTACCTCAGGGGGGTCCACAGATACGCAGTATTTT | CATSTSGGSTDTQYF | TRBJ2-3 | - | - | TRBV24-1
TGTGCCAGCAGCTCTAGCACCCAGGGAGGCTACGAGCAGTACTTC | CASSSSTQGGYEQYF | TRBJ2-7 | - | - | TRBV7-9
TGTGCCAGCAGCCCCCAGCTAGCGGAGAACACCGGGGAGCTGTTTTTT | CASSPQLAENTGELFF | TRBJ2-2 | TRBD2 | - | TRBV9
TGCGCCAGCAGCTTGGTTGGACAGGGGGCCTGGGGCACTGAAGCTTTCTTT | CASSLVGQGAWGTEAFF | TRBJ1-1 | TRBD1 | - | TRBV5-1
TGTGCCAGCAGCTGGACGTCGGGACAGGGTGCAGAGCCCCAGCATTTT | CASSWTSGQGAEPQHF | TRBJ1-5 | TRBD1 | - | TRBV5-4
TGTGCCAGCAGCCTCCGGGACAGGGATGAAAAACTGTTTTTT | CASSLRDRDEKLFF | TRBJ1-4 | TRBD1 | - | TRBV6-5
TGTGCCAGCAGTGAGCGACTAGCTGGGGAGACCCAGTACTTC | CASSERLAGETQYF | TRBJ2-5 | TRBD2 | - | TRBV6-1
TGTGCCAGCAGCTCCAGCCCAACCGGGGGCTCCTACAATGAGCAGTTCTTC | CASSSSPTGGSYNEQFF | TRBJ2-1 | - | - | TRBV11-3
TGTGCCAGCAGCTTAGGGCAGGGGAGCTCCTACAATGAGCAGTTCTTC | CASSLGQGSSYNEQFF | TRBJ2-1 | - | - | TRBV11-2
TGCGCCAGCAGCCAAGATGCGGTTCATAGCACAGATACGCAGTATTTT | CASSQDAVHSTDTQYF | TRBJ2-3 | - | - | TRBV4-3
TGCGCCAGCAGCTACGGACTAGCGGGGGGGCGTAATGAGCAGTTCTTC | CASSYGLAGGRNEQFF | TRBJ2-1 | TRBD2 | few | TRBV4-3
TGCGCCAGCAGTCCTGGACAGGGGAACACTGAAGCTTTCTTT | CASSPGQGNTEAFF | TRBJ1-1 | TRBD1 | - | TRBV23-1
TGCGCCAGCAGCGGGGGGGCCTTACAGGGAGACTATGGCTACACCTTC | CASSGGALQGDYGYTF | TRBJ1-2 | - | once | TRBV5-1
TGTGCCAGTAGTGAGGGACAGGGGGCCCTTCAGCCCCAGCATTTT | CASSEGQGALQPQHF | TRBJ1-5 | TRBD1 | - | TRBV19
TGTGCCAGCAGCCCCAGGGGAAACACTGAAGCTTTCTTT | CASSPRGNTEAFF | TRBJ1-1 | - | once | TRBV7-9
TGTGCCAGCAGCTTAACGACAGACACTGAAGCTTTCTTT | CASSLTTDTEAFF | TRBJ1-1 | - | - | TRBV7-3
TGTGCCAGCAGACAGGGCGAGAACACTGAAGCTTTCTTT | CASRQGENTEAFF | TRBJ1-1 | - | - | TRBV12-3/TRBV12-4
TGTGCCACCCTTGGACAGGGGACCGGGGAGCTGTTTTTT | CATLGQGTGELFF | TRBJ2-2 | TRBD1 | - | TRBV19
TGTGCCAGCAGTGAAGTGGGACAGGGGGCGGACGGCTACACCTTC | CASSEVGQGADGYTF | TRBJ1-2 | TRBD1 | - | TRBV2
TGTGCCAGCAGTGCTCCGACTAGCGGGGGGATCGGTGAGCAGTTCTTC | CASSAPTSGGIGEQFF | TRBJ2-1 | TRBD2 | few | TRBV9
TGCGCCAGCAGCTTGGGGACAGTATATAATTCACCCCTCCACTTT | CASSLGTVYNSPLHF | TRBJ1-6 | - | once | TRBV5-1
TGCGCCAGCAGCCAAGATGACAGGCCGTCCTACGAGCAGTACTTC | CASSQDDRPSYEQYF | TRBJ2-7 | - | - | TRBV4-3
TGTGCCAGCAGCCCACGGACAGGGGCGAGCACCGGGGAGCTGTTTTTT | CASSPRTGASTGELFF | TRBJ2-2 | TRBD1 | - | TRBV7-3
TGTGCCAGTCGAATTGGCAGGAACACTGAAGCTTTCTTT | CASRIGRNTEAFF | TRBJ1-1 | - | - | TRBV11-1
TGTGCCAGCAGTCCGTCGTGGGCGGGGGGGAACCAAGAGACCCAGTACTTC | CASSPSWAGGNQETQYF | TRBJ2-5 | TRBD2 | - | TRBV27
TGTGCCAGCAGCTTATTCCCAGCGGTAACCAGCTCCTACGAGCAGTACTTC | CASSLFPAVTSSYEQYF | TRBJ2-7 | - | - | TRBV7-9
TGTGCCAGCAGTTACTCTGGGACTAGCGAGGTCGATGAGCAGTTCTTC | CASSYSGTSEVDEQFF | TRBJ2-1 | TRBD2 | - | TRBV6-2/TRBV6-3
TGTGCCAGCAGCTGGGGACAGGGAAACACTGAAGCTTTCTTT | CASSWGQGNTEAFF | TRBJ1-1 | TRBD1 | - | TRBV7-3
TGTGCCAGCAGTGACCCGGGGATGGGGGGCTACACCTTC | CASSDPGMGGYTF | TRBJ1-2 | - | - | TRBV6-4
TGTGCCAGCAGCCAAGGGGAACTGCGGGGTGGCTACACCTTC | CASSQGELRGGYTF | TRBJ1-2 | - | - | TRBV3-1/TRBV3-2
TGTGCCAGCAGCTTAGAGTGGCAGCGGGGGGTGCGGGATACGCAGTATTTT | CASSLEWQRGVRDTQYF | TRBJ2-3 | TRBD2 | - | TRBV11-2
TGTGCCACCAGCAGGGGGGTTAGCGGGGGACTCTACACCGGGGAGCTGTTTTTT | CATSRGVSGGLYTGELFF | TRBJ2-2 | TRBD2 | - | TRBV15
TGTGCCAGCAGTGAGGGAGGGGGCTACACCTTC | CASSEGGGYTF | TRBJ1-2 | - | - | TRBV6-4
TGTGCCAGCAGCTTGTTGGACAGACCAAATAGCAATCAGCCCCAGCATTTT | CASSLLDRPNSNQPQHF | TRBJ1-5 | - | - | TRBV5-4
TGCGCCAGCAGCCAAGTCGGGTCAGGGGCTAACTATGGCTACACCTTC | CASSQVGSGANYGYTF | TRBJ1-2 | - | once | TRBV4-1
TGTGCCAGCAGTTTTACAGGGGGCGGTGGCTACACCTTC | CASSFTGGGGYTF | TRBJ1-2 | TRBD1 | - | TRBV27
TGTGCCAGCAGTTTCGCGGGGACTAGCACAGATACGCAGTATTTT | CASSFAGTSTDTQYF | TRBJ2-3 | - | - | TRBV28
TGTGCCAGCAGCTTATCGGGGGATACGCAGTATTTT | CASSLSGDTQYF | TRBJ2-3 | - | once | TRBV7-9
TGTGCCTGGAGGCAGGGCCCCGGGGAGCTGTTTTTT | CAWRQGPGELFF | TRBJ2-2 | - | - | TRBV30
TGTGCCAGCACCCTGGGACAGGCTAAAAATCAGCCCCAGCATTTT | CASTLGQAKNQPQHF | TRBJ1-5 | TRBD1 | once | TRBV2
TGTGCCAGCAGTTTTCATACGGGTGCGCCCCTCCACTTT | CASSFHTGAPLHF | TRBJ1-6 | - | - | TRBV27
TGCAGCGTTGGAACCAATAGCGGGGGGCCCCGGGAGACCCAGTACTTC | CSVGTNSGGPRETQYF | TRBJ2-5 | TRBD2 | - | TRBV29-1
TGTGCCAGCAGTGCAGGGGACTATGGCTACACCTTC | CASSAGDYGYTF | TRBJ1-2 | - | - | TRBV6-4
TGTGCCAGCTCACCCCTGGGGACAGGAGATCGCTATGGCTACACCTTC | CASSPLGTGDRYGYTF | TRBJ1-2 | TRBD1 | - | TRBV18
TGTGCCAGTAGTACTTCGAGGGAGAGTCAGCCCCAGCATTTT | CASSTSRESQPQHF | TRBJ1-5 | - | - | TRBV19
TGTGCCAGCAGCCCAACAGGGTATGCTGAAGCTTTCTTT | CASSPTGYAEAFF | TRBJ1-1 | - | - | TRBV6-2/TRBV6-3
TGTGCCAGTAGTCCCCGATATGCGGGGATCTATGGCTACACCTTC | CASSPRYAGIYGYTF | TRBJ1-2 | - | few | TRBV19
TGTGCCAGCAGTTACGCCCCGGACAGTTCTTTCGAGCAGTACTTC | CASSYAPDSSFEQYF | TRBJ2-7 | - | - | TRBV6-5
TGTGCCATCAGTGGGGGGCAGCTGAACACTGAAGCTTTCTTT | CAISGGQLNTEAFF | TRBJ1-1 | - | - | TRBV10-3
TGCGCCAGCAGCTCCTCCACGGGGAACACTGAAGCTTTCTTT | CASSSSTGNTEAFF | TRBJ1-1 | - | - | TRBV5-1
TGTGCCACCAGCACGGACGGGGGATTCACAGATACGCAGTATTTT | CATSTDGGFTDTQYF | TRBJ2-3 | - | - | TRBV15
TGTGCCAGCAGCCGGGAGGAAAGGCGGAAACTGTTTTTT | CASSREERRKLFF | TRBJ1-4 | - | - | TRBV12-3/TRBV12-4
TGTGCCAGCAGCTTAAACGGTGGCAGGGGATACGAGCAGTACTTC | CASSLNGGRGYEQYF | TRBJ2-7 | - | - | TRBV7-3